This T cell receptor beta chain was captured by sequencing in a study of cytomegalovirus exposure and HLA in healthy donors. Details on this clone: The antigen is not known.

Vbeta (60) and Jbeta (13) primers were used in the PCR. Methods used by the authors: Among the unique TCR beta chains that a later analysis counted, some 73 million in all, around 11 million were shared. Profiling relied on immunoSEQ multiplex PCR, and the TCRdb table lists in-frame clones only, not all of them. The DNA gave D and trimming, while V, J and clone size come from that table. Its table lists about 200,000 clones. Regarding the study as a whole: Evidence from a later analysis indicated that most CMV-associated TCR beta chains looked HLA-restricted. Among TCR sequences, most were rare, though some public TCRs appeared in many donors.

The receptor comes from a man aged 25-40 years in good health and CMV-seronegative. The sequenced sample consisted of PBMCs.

CDR3 bases: TGCGCCAGCAGCTTGGTGCAGGGTCCTAATGAAAAACTGTTTTTT. It yields the protein CASSLVQGPNEKLFF. The chain links TRBV5-1 to TRBJ1-4; D might be TRBD1 (5 bases). The CDR3 totals 15 residues. The ends were cut back, 0 bases at V and 3 bases at J, with 9 bases in the middle. Germline assignment: CDR1 SGHRS and CDR2 YFSETQ.